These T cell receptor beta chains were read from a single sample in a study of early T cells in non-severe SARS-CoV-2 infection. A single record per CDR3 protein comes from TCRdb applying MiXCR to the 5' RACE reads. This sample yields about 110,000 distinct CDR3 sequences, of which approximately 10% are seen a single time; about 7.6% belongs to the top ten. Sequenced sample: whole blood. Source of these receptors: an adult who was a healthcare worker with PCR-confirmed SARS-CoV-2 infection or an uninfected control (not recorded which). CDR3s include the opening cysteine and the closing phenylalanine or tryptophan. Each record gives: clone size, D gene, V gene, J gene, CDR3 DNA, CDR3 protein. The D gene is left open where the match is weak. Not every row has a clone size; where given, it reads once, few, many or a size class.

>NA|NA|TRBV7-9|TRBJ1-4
TGTGCCAGCAGCTTGTGGCCAGCCGGAGAAAAACTGTTTTTT
CASSLWPAGEKLFF
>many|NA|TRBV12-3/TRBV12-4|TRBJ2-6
TGTGCCAGCAGTTACAGCTCTGGGGCCAACGTCCTGACTTTC
CASSYSSGANVLTF
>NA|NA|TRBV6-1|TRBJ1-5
TGTGCCAGCAGCGGTGGTGGCAGGGAATTAATTCAGCCCCAGCATTTT
CASSGGGRELIQPQHF
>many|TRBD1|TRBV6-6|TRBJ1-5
TGTGCCAGCAGGTCCGACAGGGAATCTGGCAATCAGCCCCAGCATTTT
CASRSDRESGNQPQHF
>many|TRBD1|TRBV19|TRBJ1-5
TGTGCCAGTAGCCGGACAGGGGGCAATCAGCCCCAGCATTTT
CASSRTGGNQPQHF
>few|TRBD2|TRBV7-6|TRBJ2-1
TGTGCCAGCAGCCTTCTCAGCGGGAGATTGGGCAATGAGCAGTTCTTC
CASSLLSGRLGNEQFF
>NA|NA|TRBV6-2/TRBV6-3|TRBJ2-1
TGTGCCAGCGGAAGGCCCAGTCCAGCTACTGAGCAGTTCTTC
CASGRPSPATEQFF
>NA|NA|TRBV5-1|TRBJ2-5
TGCGCCAGCAGCTTCACCGCGAATCAAGAGACCCAGTACTTC
CASSFTANQETQYF
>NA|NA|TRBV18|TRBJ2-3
TGTGCCAGCTCACCAGGGTTAAGCACAGATACGCAGTATTTT
CASSPGLSTDTQYF
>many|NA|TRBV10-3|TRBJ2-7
TGTGCCATCAGTGAGAGGCCGATCTACGAGCAGTACTTC
CAISERPIYEQYF
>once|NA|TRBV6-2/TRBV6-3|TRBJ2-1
TGTGCCAGCAGTTACGGACCTGAGCAGTTCTTC
CASSYGPEQFF
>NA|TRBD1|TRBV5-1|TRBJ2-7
TGCGCCAGCAGCTACGGCGGGACAGGGAGTTACGAGCAGTACTTC
CASSYGGTGSYEQYF
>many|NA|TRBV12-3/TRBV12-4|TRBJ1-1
TGTGCCAGCAGTCCGACAGCGAACACTGAAGCTTTCTTT
CASSPTANTEAFF
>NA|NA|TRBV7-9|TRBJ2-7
TGTGCCAGCAGTTCCGGGTCCGCCTACGAGCAGTACTTC
CASSSGSAYEQYF
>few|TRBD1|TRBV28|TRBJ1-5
TGTGCCAGCAGTCCTCCGGGACAGTATATCATACGGCCCCAGCATTTT
CASSPPGQYIIRPQHF
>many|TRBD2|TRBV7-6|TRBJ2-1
TGTGCCAGCAGCCCCCGGCTAGCGGGGAACAATGAGCAGTTCTTC
CASSPRLAGNNEQFF
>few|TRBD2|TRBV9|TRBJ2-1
TGTGCCAGCAGCGTTGAGGCGGGAGCACCGGATGAGCAGTTCTTC
CASSVEAGAPDEQFF
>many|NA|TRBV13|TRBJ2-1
TGTGCCAGCACCCCCGTGGCGGCATCCTACAATGAGCAGTTCTTC
CASTPVAASYNEQFF
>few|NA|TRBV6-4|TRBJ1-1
TGTGCCAGCAGTTCAGGGGTAGGGGAAGCTTTCTTT
CASSSGVGEAFF
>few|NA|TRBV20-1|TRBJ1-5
TGCAGTGCTAGAGAGGACAACAATCAGCCCCAGCATTTT
CSAREDNNQPQHF
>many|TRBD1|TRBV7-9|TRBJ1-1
TGTGCCAGCAGCTTCAGGGGGCCGGACACTGAAGCTTTCTTT
CASSFRGPDTEAFF
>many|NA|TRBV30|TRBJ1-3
TGTGCCTGGCCGACGGAGGCGGGAAACACCATATATTTT
CAWPTEAGNTIYF
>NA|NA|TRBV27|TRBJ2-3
TGTGCCAGCCGTCTAGGGGGGGCAGATTCATATACGCAGTATTTT
CASRLGGADSYTQYF
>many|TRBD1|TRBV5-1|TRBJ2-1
TGCGCCAGCAGGGGGACAGGGGTCAATGAGCAGTTCTTC
CASRGTGVNEQFF
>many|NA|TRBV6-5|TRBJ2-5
TGTGCCAGCAGTTACTCGGGGCTAGCCCCTCAAGAGACCCAGTACTTC
CASSYSGLAPQETQYF
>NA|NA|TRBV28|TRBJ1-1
TGTGCCAGCAGTTTAAATGGTCGCACTGAAGCTTTCTTT
CASSLNGRTEAFF
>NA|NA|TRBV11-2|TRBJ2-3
TGTGCCAGCAGCTCCATCAACGGCGGGGTTAGCACAGATACGCAGTATTTT
CASSSINGGVSTDTQYF
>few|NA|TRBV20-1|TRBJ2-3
TGCAGTGCTGGACCCCTAGATTCGAATAGCGGTTTGGCTAGCACAGATACGCAGTATTTT
CSAGPLDSNSGLASTDTQYF
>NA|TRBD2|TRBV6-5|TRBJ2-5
TGTGCCAGCAGCCTACTAGCGGGAGGTTTGGGGGAGACCCAGTACTTC
CASSLLAGGLGETQYF